A single sample gave rise to the 5 T cell receptor beta chains below, sequenced in a study of T-cell memory formation after mild COVID-19 (dated by TCRdb to about 2021). Receptor amplification or capture employed 5' RACE. Sequencing took place on an Illumina NovaSeq 6000. TCRdb handled the public reads itself, with Q25 trimming in fastp and clone calling in MiXCR, and kept productive beta chains. When rows share a CDR3 protein, they turn into one entry using the most common DNA and genes. The sample profile shows just under 150,000 distinct CDR3 sequences; about 6.1% of them were found once. Clones ranked in the top ten supply approximately 2.2% of the sample. Sequencing input: PBMCs or a T cell subset sorted from them (not recorded which). These receptors all stem from an adult woman who had mild COVID-19 (a few samples of this study predate the infection). The sample titles of this study are shuffled in the database, so cell type and time point are left out; the donor was told from shared clones.

This clonotype was recorded at least ten times. V is TRBV11-2 and J is TRBJ1-1, with a weak D call TRBD1 (5 bases). Germline-derived CDR1 and CDR2 are SGHAT and FQNNGV. Trimming stripped 0 bases from V and 12 bases from J, with 17 bases between. The CDR3 loop spans 14 amino acids. The CDR3 sequence: CASSLDRTPMGSFF. DNA for the CDR3: TGTGCCAGCAGCTTAGACCGGACACCCATGGGATCTTTCTTT.

This rearrangement joins TRBV6-6 to TRBJ2-7, with a weak D call TRBD2 (5 bases). The CDR3 has 11 amino acids. Germline V CDR1 and CDR2: MNHNY, SVGAGI (reference sequence). Trimming shortened V by 7 bases and J by 5 bases, and 9 bases separated the two germline ends. This CDR3 reads CASTGYHEQYF. For the CDR3, the DNA is TGTGCCAGCACGGGGTACCACGAGCAGTACTTC.

The V call is TRBV3-1, the J call TRBJ2-3; 8 bases match TRBD2. This CDR3 contains 13 residues. The germline CDR1 and CDR2 sequences are LGHDT and YNNKEL (reference sequence). V was clipped by 10 bases and J by 6 bases; unmatched bases: 9. CDR3 in amino acids: CATAPGGLDTQYF. The CDR3 DNA reads as TGTGCCACCGCCCCGGGGGGGTTGGATACGCAGTATTTT.

This clonotype came up a few times. This sequence joins TRBV7-9 and TRBJ2-5, with 9 positions matching TRBD1. With 2 bases clipped from V and 5 bases from J, the junction kept 6 bases outside the gene matches. CDR3 size: 15 residues. Looked up from germline, CDR1 is SEHNR and CDR2 is FQNEAQ (reference sequence). CDR3 coding DNA: TGTGCCAGCAGCTTATCCGGGACAGGGCGTGAGACCCAGTACTTC. It is translated as CASSLSGTGRETQYF.

This clonotype has more than one count but fewer than ten. This chain joins TRBV18 and TRBJ1-2; D gene unclear. Germline CDR1 and CDR2: KGHSH and LQKENI. The CDR3 has 13 residues. V shed 2 bases and J shed 6 bases, with 10 bases lying between them. The CDR3 DNA sequence: TGTGCCAGCTCACCAATAAAAACAGATGGCTACACCTTC. It specifies CASSPIKTDGYTF.